The 8 T cell receptor beta chains reported below all come from one sample, sequenced in a study of blood T cell repertoires in COVID-19. Assay: immunoSEQ multiplex PCR; the TCRdb copy retains only in-frame clones and omits some. The table shows fewer than 250,000 clones, with about nine tenths occurring only once. The sample comprised peripheral blood. These receptors were obtained from a man in his 70s with acute or convalescent COVID-19.

This clone was recorded once. The chain joins TRBV7-8 to TRBJ2-7; no clear D. V lost 4 bases, J lost 4 bases, and 8 bases lay in between. This CDR3 is 12 amino acids long. CDR1 and CDR2 (germline): SGHVS, FQNEAQ. CDR3 sequence (DNA): TGTGCCAGCAGCTCTAGTCGGTACGAGCAGTACTTC. Protein sequence: CASSSSRYEQYF.

This clone was observed a single time. The chain employs TRBV7-2 and TRBJ2-1, with TRBD2 as a possible D gene (6 bases). In germline, CDR1 is SGHTA, CDR2 FQGNSA. The ends were cut back, 8 bases at V and 7 bases at J, with 18 bases in the middle. The CDR3 spans 14 residues. In nucleotides, the CDR3 is TGTGCCAGCTGGAAAGGGGACTCTTCAAATGAGCAGTTCTTC. Encoded protein: CASWKGDSSNEQFF.

The V call is TRBV2, the J call TRBJ1-1, with D possibly matching TRBD1 (6 bases). CDR1 and CDR2 from the germline V gene are SNHLY and FYNNEI. The CDR3 spans 16 residues. Trimming took off 7 bases at V and 1 base at J, with 19 bases between the two ends. This chain's CDR3 is CASNDLGTGKNTEAFF. CDR3 DNA sequence: TGTGCCAGCAATGATTTGGGAACAGGGAAGAACACTGAAGCTTTCTTT.

CDR3 in DNA: TGTGCCAGCAGTGAACAGGGGGCGGGGAGCGGCTACACCTTC. As protein: CASSEQGAGSGYTF. The J gene is TRBJ1-2, the V gene TRBV6-1; 8 bases are a match to TRBD1. V lost 2 bases to trimming and J lost 8 bases; unmatched junction nucleotides: 7. The CDR3 runs to 14 residues. The germline CDR1 and CDR2 sequences are MNHNS and SASEGT.

CDR3 DNA sequence: TGTGCCAGTAGTATCACACTGGACCCGGGGACTGAAGCTTTCTTT. Translation: CASSITLDPGTEAFF. The V and J genes are TRBV19 and TRBJ1-1; no definite D call. CDR3 length: 15 amino acids. Trimming stripped 3 bases from V and 5 bases from J, with 16 bases between. Germline CDR1 LNHDA, CDR2 SQIVND (reference sequence). The full variable domain, in which reference TRBV19 and TRBJ1-1 provide the parts outside the CDR3, is DGGITQSPKYLFRKEGQNVTLSCEQNLNHDAMYWYRQDPGQGLRLIYYSQIVNDFQKGDIAEGYSVSREKKESFPLTVTSAQKNPTAFYLCASSITLDPGTEAFFGQGTRLTVV.

CDR3 sequence reads: CAISGPGTLNTEAFF. The DNA of the CDR3 is TGTGCCATCAGTGGGCCCGGGACATTGAACACTGAAGCTTTCTTT. V and J are TRBV10-3 and TRBJ1-1; D perhaps matches TRBD1 (6 bases). V was pared by 4 bases and J by 0 bases, with 12 bases between. Looked up from germline, CDR1 is ENHRY and CDR2 is SYGVKD. The CDR3 is made up of 15 amino acids.

The rearrangement joins TRBV27 to TRBJ2-1; 8 nucleotides match TRBD1. The trim removed 5 bases at V and 2 bases at J, leaving 5 bases unmatched. CDR3 length equals 15 residues. Germline loops: CDR1 MNHEY, CDR2 SMNVEV (reference sequence). The CDR3: CASSPGTGAYNEQFF. The DNA for the CDR3 is TGTGCCAGCAGTCCCGGGACAGGTGCCTACAATGAGCAGTTCTTC.

The chain uses TRBV5-1 and TRBJ2-7; TRBD2 aligns across 11 bases. The CDR3 has 14 residues. V dropped 7 bases and J dropped 4; count of bases not matched to a gene: 7. Germline assignment: CDR1 SGHRS and CDR2 YFSETQ. For the CDR3, the DNA is TGCGCCAGCCGGGTCACTAGCGGGAGTTACGAGCAGTACTTC. The encoded protein is CASRVTSGSYEQYF.